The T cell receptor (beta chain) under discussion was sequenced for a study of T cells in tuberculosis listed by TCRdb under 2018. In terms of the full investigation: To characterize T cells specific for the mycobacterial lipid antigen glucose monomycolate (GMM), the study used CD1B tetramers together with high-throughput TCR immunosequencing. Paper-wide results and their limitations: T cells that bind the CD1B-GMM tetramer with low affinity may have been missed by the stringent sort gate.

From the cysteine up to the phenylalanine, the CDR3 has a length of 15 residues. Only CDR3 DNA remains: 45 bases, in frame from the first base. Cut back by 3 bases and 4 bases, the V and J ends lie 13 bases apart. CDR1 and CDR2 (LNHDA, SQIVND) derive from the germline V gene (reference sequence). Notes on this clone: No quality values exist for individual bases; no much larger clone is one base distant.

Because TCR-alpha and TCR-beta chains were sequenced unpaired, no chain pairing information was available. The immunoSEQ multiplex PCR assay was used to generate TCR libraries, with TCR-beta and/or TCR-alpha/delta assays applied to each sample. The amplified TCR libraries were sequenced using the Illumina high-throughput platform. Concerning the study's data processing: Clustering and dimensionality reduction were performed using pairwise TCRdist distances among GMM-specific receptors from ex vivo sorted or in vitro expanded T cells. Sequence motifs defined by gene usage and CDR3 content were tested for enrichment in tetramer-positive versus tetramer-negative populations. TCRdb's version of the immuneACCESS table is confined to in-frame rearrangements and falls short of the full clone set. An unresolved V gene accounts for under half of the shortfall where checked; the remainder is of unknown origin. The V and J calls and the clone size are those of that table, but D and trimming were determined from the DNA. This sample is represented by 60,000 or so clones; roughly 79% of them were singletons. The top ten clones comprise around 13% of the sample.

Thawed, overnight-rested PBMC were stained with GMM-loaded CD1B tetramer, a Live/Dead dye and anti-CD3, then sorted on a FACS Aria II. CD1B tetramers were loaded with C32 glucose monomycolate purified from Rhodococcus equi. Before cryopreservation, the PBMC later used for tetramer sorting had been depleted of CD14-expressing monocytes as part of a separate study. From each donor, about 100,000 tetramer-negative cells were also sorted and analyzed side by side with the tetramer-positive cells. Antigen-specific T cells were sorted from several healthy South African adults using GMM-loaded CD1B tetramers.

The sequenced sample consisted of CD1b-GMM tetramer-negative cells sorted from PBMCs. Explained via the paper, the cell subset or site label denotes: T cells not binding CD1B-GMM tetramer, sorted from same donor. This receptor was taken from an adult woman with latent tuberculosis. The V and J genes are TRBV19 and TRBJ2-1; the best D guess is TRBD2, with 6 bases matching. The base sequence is TGTGCCAGTAGTATGAGGAGGGGCCGGTACAATGAGCAGTTCTTC. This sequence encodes CASSMRRGRYNEQFF.